This TCR beta chain is from a study of CD8+ T cells in alopecia areata. Study-wide results and limits: In lesional scalp, particularly from alopecia totalis/universalis, clonality was higher than in normal scalp.

RNA was extracted and reverse transcribed into cDNA as the sequencing template. The assay was immunoSEQ multiplex PCR, and TCRdb's table has in-frame clones only and misses some. Of tens of thousands of clones listed, approximately 60% are singletons. In its sample, this clone was seen a few times. The antigen is undetermined. Alopecia areata patients provided lesional scalp punch biopsies and peripheral blood. T lymphocytes (CD4+ and CD8+) were sorted from PBMCs. The V and J ends lost 1 base and 10 bases respectively, with 14 bases between them. CDR1 is MGHRA and CDR2 is YSYEKL in the germline V gene. There are 14 residues in the CDR3.

This TCR was recovered from a human donor with alopecia areata. The sequenced material came from NKG2D-high CD8+ T cells sorted from blood. This sequence joins TRBV4-1 and TRBJ2-1; D is perhaps TRBD2 (6 bases). The chain's CDR3 is CASSQVGSREEQFF. DNA of the CDR3: TGCGCCAGCAGCCAAGTCGGGAGTAGAGAGGAGCAGTTCTTC.